The 23 T cell receptor beta chains below come from one sample, sequenced in a study of control samples from healthy donors and cancer patients. Measured with immunoSEQ multiplex PCR; TCRdb has only the in-frame clones, and not every one. The sample consists of approximately 130,000 clones, approximately 87% of them appearing once. Sequencing was carried out using blood. These receptors all come from a man between 60 and 75 years old in good health.

This clone came up once. The V and J genes are TRBV9 and TRBJ2-7; D perhaps matches TRBD1 (7 bases). V shed 4 bases and J shed 7 bases, with 18 bases lying between them. The CDR3 is made up of 14 amino acids. Germline CDR1 reads SGDLS; CDR2 reads YYNGEE. This chain's CDR3 is CASSTRTGGGEQYF. The DNA for the CDR3 is TGTGCCAGCAGCACCCGGACAGGAGGAGGGGAGCAGTACTTC.

The chain is built from TRBV19 and TRBJ2-7; 10 bases line up with TRBD1. J lost 2 bases, V lost 7 bases, and 5 bases had no gene match. The germline V gene encodes CDR1 LNHDA and CDR2 SQIVND (reference sequence). This CDR3 comprises 14 residues. The CDR3 region is CASKRGTGAYEQYF. Here the CDR3 DNA reads TGTGCCAGTAAGAGAGGGACAGGGGCCTACGAGCAGTACTTC.

This rearrangement joins TRBV27 to TRBJ1-2; D unclear. V was cut by 3 bases and J by 9 bases, with 14 bases left in between. The germline V gene has CDR1 MNHEY and CDR2 SMNVEV (reference sequence). The CDR3 totals 13 residues. The CDR3 region is CASSFTQDGRYTF. For the CDR3, the DNA is TGTGCCAGCAGTTTTACCCAGGACGGTCGCTACACCTTC.

This clone showed up just a few times. This chain connects TRBV5-1 to TRBJ2-7; 7 positions agree with TRBD1. In germline, CDR1 is SGHRS, CDR2 YFSETQ. V gave up 4 bases and J gave up 4 bases; unmatched junction bases: 8. This CDR3 is 14 amino acids long. CDR3 coding DNA: TGCGCCAGCAGCCCGACAGGGCCGTCTTACGAGCAGTACTTC. Amino acid sequence: CASSPTGPSYEQYF. Variable domain in full (rest from reference TRBV5-1 and TRBJ2-7): KAGVTQTPRYLIKTRGQQVTLSCSPISGHRSVSWYQQTPGQGLQFLFEYFSETQRNKGNFPGRFSGRQFSNSRSEMNVSTLELGDSALYLCASSPTGPSYEQYFGPGTRLTVT.

The V call is TRBV7-8, the J call TRBJ1-5; 7 bases agree with TRBD1. The germline CDR1 and CDR2 sequences are SGHVS and FQNEAQ. V lost 5 bases, J lost 3 bases, and 7 bases stayed unmatched. The CDR3 runs to 15 residues. CDR3 in amino acids: CASSTRQGPNQPQHF. The CDR3 DNA sequence: TGTGCCAGCAGCACACGACAGGGTCCCAATCAGCCCCAGCATTTT. Full variable domain (outside the CDR3, taken from reference TRBV7-8 and TRBJ1-5): GAGVSQSPRYKVAKRGQDVALRCDPISGHVSLFWYQQALGQGPEFLTYFQNEAQLDKSGLPSDRFFAERPEGSVSTLKIQRTQQEDSAVYLCASSTRQGPNQPQHFGDGTRLSIL.

This chain links TRBV4-1 with TRBJ1-1; maybe TRBD1 (5 bases). Trimming removed 0 bases from V and 3 bases from J, with 17 bases in between. The CDR3 has 17 amino acids. From germline, CDR1 is MGHRA and CDR2 YSYEKL. For the CDR3, the DNA is TGCGCCAGCAGCCAAGATCTTGTAAAGAGGGGAGACACTGAAGCTTTCTTT. Encoded protein: CASSQDLVKRGDTEAFF.

Note on this clone: In the same sample, other DNA sequences code for this CDR3. The chain uses TRBV28 and TRBJ1-6, with 11 bases that match TRBD1. CDR1 is MDHEN, CDR2 SYDVKM, per germline. CDR3 length equals 14 residues. The J segment lost 9 bases and the V segment lost 5 bases, leaving 3 bases of the junction unmatched. CDR3 nucleotides: TGTGCCAGCAGTCCGGGACAGGGGGGTTCACCCCTCCACTTT. Its translation: CASSPGQGGSPLHF.

The gene calls are TRBV12-3 or TRBV12-4 and TRBJ1-1; D not resolved. V was cut by 3 bases and J by 0 bases, with 5 bases left in between. This CDR3 comprises 13 residues. In DNA form, the CDR3 reads TGTGCCAGCAGTTTCTCCCTGAACACTGAAGCTTTCTTT. It codes for CASSFSLNTEAFF.

This clone was detected only a few times. The CDR3 here is CASSVEGVAGMALDTEAFF. CDR3 coding DNA: TGTGCCAGCAGCGTAGAAGGAGTCGCAGGGATGGCGTTGGACACTGAAGCTTTCTTT. This chain uses TRBV9 with TRBJ1-1; tentatively, D is TRBD1 (5 bases). The CDR3 extends over 19 amino acids. V was cut by 0 bases and J by 3 bases, with 24 bases left in between. The V gene's germline CDR1 is SGDLS and CDR2 YYNGEE.

This clone was detected only a few times. V and J are TRBV7-9 and TRBJ2-3, with no clear D. The CDR3 runs 14 residues. Germline CDR1 SEHNR, CDR2 FQNEAQ (reference sequence). V was clipped by 0 bases and J by 5 bases, with 9 bases between them. The CDR3 reads CASSLAHLGDTQYF. CDR3 bases: TGTGCCAGCAGCTTAGCGCATCTGGGAGATACGCAGTATTTT.

The J gene is TRBJ1-1, the V gene TRBV7-9; maybe TRBD1 (5 bases). V dropped 4 bases and J dropped 11 bases, with 17 bases sitting between them. Germline-derived CDR1 and CDR2 are SEHNR and FQNEAQ (reference sequence). CDR3 length: 13 residues. CDR3 in amino acids: CASSSPEGGTAFF. CDR3 DNA sequence: TGTGCCAGCAGCTCACCGGAGGGAGGGACGGCTTTCTTT.

The chain couples TRBV7-9 to TRBJ1-4, with D possibly matching TRBD1 (5 bases). Germline V CDR1 and CDR2: SEHNR, FQNEAQ (reference sequence). Trimming stripped 3 bases from V and 0 bases from J, with 8 bases between. CDR3 length: 15 amino acids. The CDR3 protein is CASSFGTATNEKLFF. CDR3 DNA: TGTGCCAGCAGCTTCGGGACGGCAACTAATGAAAAACTGTTTTTT.

The rearrangement links TRBV19 to TRBJ2-2; D perhaps matches TRBD2 (6 bases). Trimming shortened V by 3 bases and J by 5 bases, and 13 bases separated the two germline ends. Germline assignment: CDR1 LNHDA and CDR2 SQIVND (reference sequence). CDR3 length equals 15 residues. The chain's CDR3 is CASSIPGDGTGELFF. CDR3 coding DNA: TGTGCCAGTAGTATCCCGGGAGACGGAACCGGGGAGCTGTTTTTT.

The chain carries TRBV19 and TRBJ1-1; no firm D call. Trimming left V 2 bases short and J 0 bases short, with 13 bases between. Per the germline V gene, CDR1 is LNHDA and CDR2 is SQIVND (reference sequence). CDR3 size: 16 residues. Written as DNA, the CDR3 is TGTGCCAGTAGTATAAACCTTCCGGGAATGAACACTGAAGCTTTCTTT. Protein: CASSINLPGMNTEAFF.

V is TRBV19 and J is TRBJ1-1; no reliable D call. The germline V and J ends were trimmed by 1 base and 4 bases, with 7 bases remaining between them. CDR3 length: 13 residues. Germline V gives CDR1 LNHDA, CDR2 SQIVND (reference sequence). The CDR3 nucleotides read TGTGCCAGTAGTATAGGCTTCGGCACTGAAGCTTTCTTT. It translates to CASSIGFGTEAFF.

The chain uses TRBV10-3 and TRBJ2-1; 8 nucleotides align to TRBD2. Germline V lookup: CDR1 ENHRY, CDR2 SYGVKD. The CDR3 covers 16 residues. The junction had 8 bases not matched to a gene; V was cut back by 6 bases and J by 1 base. This chain's CDR3 is CAISSRAGVSYNEQFF. CDR3 DNA sequence: TGTGCCATCAGCTCTCGAGCGGGGGTTTCCTACAATGAGCAGTTCTTC.

This clone was detected only once. The rearrangement joins TRBV24-1 to TRBJ2-1, with D unclear. V was trimmed by 3 bases and J by 8 bases, leaving 10 bases between them. The germline V gene encodes CDR1 KGHDR and CDR2 SFDVKD. The length of the CDR3 is 13 residues. CDR3 protein: CATSDDSGDEQFF. In DNA form, the CDR3 reads TGTGCCACCAGTGATGATAGTGGCGATGAGCAGTTCTTC.

This sequence joins TRBV9 and TRBJ1-1; a possible D gene is TRBD1 (5 bases). The CDR3 is 16 residues long. V lost 0 bases and J 0 bases, leaving 12 bases between the germline ends. From germline, CDR1 is SGDLS and CDR2 YYNGEE. CDR3 loop: CASSVGGGTVNTEAFF. The CDR3 DNA is TGTGCCAGCAGCGTAGGTGGGGGGACGGTGAACACTGAAGCTTTCTTT.

This clone was seen only once. The gene calls are TRBV19 and TRBJ2-7, with D tentatively TRBD2 (7 bases). The V end lost 9 bases, the J end lost 5 bases, and 20 bases lay between the germline ends. CDR1 is LNHDA and CDR2 is SQIVND in the germline V gene (reference sequence). The CDR3 runs to 14 residues. The CDR3 loop reads CASNMGGPPDEQYF. In nucleotides, the CDR3 is TGTGCCAGCAATATGGGGGGGCCCCCCGACGAGCAGTACTTC.

This chain joins TRBV9 and TRBJ1-4, with D possibly being TRBD1 (6 bases). This CDR3 spans 17 amino acids. Germline V gene data show CDR1 as SGDLS and CDR2 as YYNGEE. V lost 2 bases and J lost 7, with 21 bases in between. The CDR3 protein is CASSVSLGGAGGEKLFF. For the CDR3, the DNA is TGTGCCAGCAGCGTCTCCCTCGGGGGCGCGGGTGGTGAAAAACTGTTTTTT. Filled out from reference TRBV9 and TRBJ1-4, the complete variable domain reads DSGVTQTPKHLITATGQRVTLRCSPRSGDLSVYWYQQSLDQGLQFLIQYYNGEERAKGNILERFSAQQFPDLHSELNLSSLELGDSALYFCASSVSLGGAGGEKLFFGSGTQLSVL.

The rearrangement uses TRBV24-1 and TRBJ2-1; TRBD2 agrees at 8 bases. After removal of 5 bases from V and 7 bases from J, the junction contained 24 bases not matched to a gene. Germline V gene lookup returns CDR1 KGHDR and CDR2 SFDVKD. This CDR3 is 20 amino acids long. The CDR3 reads CATSGHESPLLAAGRNEQFF. Here the CDR3 DNA reads TGTGCCACCAGTGGTCATGAAAGCCCGTTACTAGCGGCAGGGAGGAATGAGCAGTTCTTC.

This chain connects TRBV27 to TRBJ1-2; D not certain. The CDR3 contains 13 residues. Trimming stripped 4 bases from V and 3 bases from J, with 9 bases between. Germline CDR1 is MNHEY and CDR2 is SMNVEV (reference sequence). DNA of the CDR3: TGTGCCAGCAGTTCCTCAGGTCACTATGGCTACACCTTC. Translation gives CASSSSGHYGYTF.

V usage is TRBV7-9 and J usage is TRBJ2-5; the D gene is possibly TRBD1 (5 bases). Germline CDR1 and CDR2: SEHNR and FQNEAQ (reference sequence). Trimming took 7 bases from V and 1 from J, leaving 10 bases between them. This CDR3 is 13 amino acids long. CDR3 in amino acids: CASMRQGQETQYF. CDR3 in DNA: TGTGCCAGCATGAGGCAGGGCCAAGAGACCCAGTACTTC.